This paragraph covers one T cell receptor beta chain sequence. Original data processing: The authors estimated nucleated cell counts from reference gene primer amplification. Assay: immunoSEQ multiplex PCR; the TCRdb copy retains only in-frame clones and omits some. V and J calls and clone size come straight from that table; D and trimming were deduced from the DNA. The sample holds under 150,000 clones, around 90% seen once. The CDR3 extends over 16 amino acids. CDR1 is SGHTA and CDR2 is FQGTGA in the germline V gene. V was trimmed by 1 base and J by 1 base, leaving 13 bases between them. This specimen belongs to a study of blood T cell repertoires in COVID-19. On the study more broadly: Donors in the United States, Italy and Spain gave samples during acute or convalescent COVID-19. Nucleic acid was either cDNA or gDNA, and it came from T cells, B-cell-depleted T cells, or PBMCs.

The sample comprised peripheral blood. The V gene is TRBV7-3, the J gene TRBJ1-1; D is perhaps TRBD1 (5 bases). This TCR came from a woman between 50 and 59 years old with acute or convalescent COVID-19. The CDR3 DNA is TGTGCCAGCAGCTTAAATCCGGGACTTAAGAACACTGAAGCTTTCTTT. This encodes CASSLNPGLKNTEAFF.